The next 14 T cell receptor beta chains were all read from a single sample in a study of identical twins. From the 5' RACE reads, TCRdb called clonotypes with MiXCR, one entry per CDR3 protein. The data hold just under 550,000 distinct CDR3 sequences, with approximately 16% observed a single time. Another study also made use of these data, one on yellow fever vaccine responses in identical twins.

The sample comprised CD4+ T cells sorted from blood. The receptors were gathered from a young woman in good health.

This clonotype was counted only a few times. The chain has TRBV5-5 and TRBJ2-7; D call uncertain. V dropped 0 bases and J dropped 2 bases, with 6 bases sitting between them. CDR3 length equals 13 residues. Germline V gene data show CDR1 as SGHKS and CDR2 as YYEKEE (reference sequence). The CDR3 here is CASSLDSAYEQYV. DNA for the CDR3: TGTGCCAGCAGCTTGGACAGCGCCTACGAGCAGTACGTC.

This clonotype was counted a few times. The V call is TRBV12-3 or TRBV12-4, the J call TRBJ2-7, with 11 bases identical to TRBD2. J was trimmed by 2 bases and V by 8 bases; bases with no gene match: 11. There are 16 residues in the CDR3. Here the CDR3 DNA reads TGTGCCAGCCGGGGAGAGGGACTAGCGGCAACCTACGAGCAGTACTTC. Its translation: CASRGEGLAATYEQYF.

This chain links TRBV18 with TRBJ2-7, with 11 bases matching TRBD2. Unmatched junction bases numbered 3, after V lost 3 bases and J lost 2 bases. The CDR3 spans 15 residues. Per the germline V gene, CDR1 is KGHSH and CDR2 is LQKENI. The CDR3 sequence is CASSPSSGRPYEQYF. The DNA of the CDR3 is TGTGCCAGCTCACCCTCTAGCGGGAGGCCCTACGAGCAGTACTTC.

V and J are TRBV24-1 and TRBJ2-5; 14 bases match TRBD2. The length of the CDR3 is 19 residues. The ends lost 5 bases at V and 6 bases at J; junction bases unmatched: 16. Germline V CDR1 and CDR2: KGHDR, SFDVKD. The CDR3 spells CATSVATGGLAGEPKTQYF. The CDR3 DNA is TGTGCCACCAGTGTCGCCACCGGGGGACTAGCGGGAGAGCCTAAGACCCAGTACTTC.

The chain carries TRBV12-3 or TRBV12-4 and TRBJ2-1; 13 bases align to TRBD2. The CDR3 runs 16 residues. V lost 1 base to trimming and J lost 7 bases; unmatched junction nucleotides: 4. The CDR3 protein is CASSLEGLAGVNEQFF. Here the CDR3 DNA reads TGTGCCAGCAGTTTAGAAGGACTAGCGGGAGTTAATGAGCAGTTCTTC.

This chain joins TRBV20-1 and TRBJ2-2; TRBD2 agrees at 9 bases. J lost 4 bases, V lost 7 bases, and 4 bases had no gene match. CDR3 length: 13 amino acids. Looked up from germline, CDR1 is DFQATT and CDR2 is SNEGSKA (reference sequence). The CDR3 loop reads CSVRRGGTGELFF. CDR3 nucleotide sequence: TGCAGTGTAAGGCGGGGGGGCACCGGGGAGCTGTTTTTT.

This chain's CDR3 is CASSFGQIDTGELFF. The CDR3 nucleotides are TGTGCCAGCAGCTTCGGACAGATCGACACCGGGGAGCTGTTTTTT. The rearrangement uses TRBV3-1 and TRBJ2-2, with a possible D match to TRBD1 (6 bases). There are 15 residues in the CDR3. In germline, CDR1 is LGHDT, CDR2 YNNKEL (reference sequence). V lost 5 bases, J lost 3 bases, and 13 bases lay in between.

This rearrangement joins TRBV7-9 to TRBJ2-5; D possibly corresponds to TRBD2 (5 bases). Germline values: CDR1 SEHNR, CDR2 FQNEAQ (reference sequence). The ends were cut back, 4 bases at V and 0 bases at J, with 9 bases in the middle. CDR3 size: 14 residues. CDR3 DNA: TGTGCCAGCAGCTACGGGGTAAACCAAGAGACCCAGTACTTC. This encodes CASSYGVNQETQYF.

This clonotype came up many times. The V gene is TRBV24-1, the J gene TRBJ2-3, with D unclear. Germline-derived CDR1 and CDR2 are KGHDR and SFDVKD. The CDR3 covers 12 residues. Trimming stripped 2 bases from V and 2 bases from J, with 1 base between. CDR3 sequence: CATSDSTDTQYF. As DNA, the CDR3 is TGTGCCACCAGTGATTCCACAGATACGCAGTATTTT.

As to this clonotype: Compared with germline, one end of the junction differs, possibly owing to a read error. The chain is built from TRBV5-6 and TRBJ2-2; a possible D gene is TRBD2 (5 bases). This CDR3 comprises 13 residues. Germline CDR1 SGHDT, CDR2 YYEEEE. CDR3 nucleotides: TGTGCCAGCAGCTTGGTAGTGGCCGGGGAGCTGATTTTT. This sequence encodes CASSLVVAGELIF.

This clonotype was counted between two and nine times. The rearrangement joins TRBV20-1 to TRBJ2-1; 8 bases are a match to TRBD2. This CDR3 comprises 15 residues. Germline CDR1 DFQATT, CDR2 SNEGSKA (reference sequence). V lost 5 bases to trimming and J lost 4 bases; unmatched junction nucleotides: 10. The CDR3 sequence: CSACREGLNYNEQFF. CDR3 sequence (DNA): TGCAGTGCTTGCCGGGAGGGACTAAATTACAATGAGCAGTTCTTC.

In its sample, this clonotype was seen a few times. The rearrangement joins TRBV7-9 to TRBJ2-2; D is unclear. This CDR3 comprises 12 residues. Germline V gives CDR1 SEHNR, CDR2 FQNEAQ (reference sequence). V lost 8 bases to trimming and J lost 7 bases, with 11 bases between them. The CDR3 sequence: CASYRGFGELFF. CDR3 DNA sequence: TGTGCCAGCTACCGCGGTTTCGGGGAGCTGTTTTTT.

J is TRBJ1-3 and V is TRBV9, with D unclear. The CDR3 spans 13 residues. Deletions cut 2 bases from V and 0 bases from J, with 3 bases between. Per the germline V gene, CDR1 is SGDLS and CDR2 is YYNGEE. Here the CDR3 reads CASSVDSGNTIYF. CDR3 DNA: TGTGCCAGCAGCGTCGACTCTGGAAACACCATATATTTT.

This clonotype has a handful of counts. The chain employs TRBV18 and TRBJ2-1; no clear D gene. V lost 1 base and J lost 5, with 6 bases in between. Germline V gene data show CDR1 as KGHSH and CDR2 as LQKENI. CDR3 length equals 13 residues. DNA for the CDR3: TGTGCCAGCTCACCACAGCAGAACAATGAGCAGTTCTTC. Translating it yields CASSPQQNNEQFF.